A few counts support the clone carrying this TCR beta chain. Relative to the germline gene, one junction end is altered; a read error may explain this. The source of the sample is a study of PD-L1 blockade in urothelial cancer. The time point here: pretreatment peripheral blood. Assay: immunoSEQ multiplex PCR; the TCRdb copy retains only in-frame clones and omits some. The data show roughly 40,000 clones, approximately 93% seen once. The germline V gene encodes CDR1 SGHRS and CDR2 YFSETQ. The CDR3 runs 14 residues. This receptor was taken from a woman aged 55-69 years with urothelial cancer. J is TRBJ2-1 and V is TRBV5-1; D unclear. The material sequenced was PBMCs, taken around atezolizumab (anti-PD-L1) treatment. The CDR3 DNA reads as TGCGCCAGCAGCTTGATGCACTCCAACAATGAGCAGTTCTTC. Translation: CASSLMHSNNEQFF. Combining the CDR3 with reference TRBV5-1 and TRBJ2-1 gives the whole variable domain KAGVTQTPRYLIKTRGQQVTLSCSPISGHRSVSWYQQTPGQGLQFLFEYFSETQRNKGNFPGRFSGRQFSNSRSEMNVSTLELGDSALYLCASSLMHSNNEQFFGPGTRLTVL.